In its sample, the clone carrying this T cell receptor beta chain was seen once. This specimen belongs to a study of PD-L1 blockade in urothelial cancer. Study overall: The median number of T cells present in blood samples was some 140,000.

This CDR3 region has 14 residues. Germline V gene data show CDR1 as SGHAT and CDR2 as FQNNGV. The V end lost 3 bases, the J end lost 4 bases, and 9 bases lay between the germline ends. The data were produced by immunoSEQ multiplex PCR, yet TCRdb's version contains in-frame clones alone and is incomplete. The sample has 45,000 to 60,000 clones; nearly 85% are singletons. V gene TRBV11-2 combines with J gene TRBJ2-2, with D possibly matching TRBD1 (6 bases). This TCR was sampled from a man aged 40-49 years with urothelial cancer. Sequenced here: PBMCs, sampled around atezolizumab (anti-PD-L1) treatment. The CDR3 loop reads CASSLGQVTGELFF. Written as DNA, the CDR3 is TGTGCCAGCAGCTTGGGACAAGTCACCGGGGAGCTGTTTTTT.